This T cell receptor (beta chain) was captured in a study of CDR3 diversity in severe acne. Deletions cut 0 bases from V and 4 bases from J, with 10 bases between. The CDR3 is made up of 14 amino acids. Germline loops: CDR1 SGHRS, CDR2 YFSETQ. Remarks on this clonotype: Since a much larger clone is just one base distant, this may be a read error.

TCRdb reprocessed the PCR reads via MiXCR and lists one record per CDR3 protein. The sample lists tens of thousands of distinct CDR3 sequences; approximately 49% were seen once. Source material: blood. This chain connects TRBV5-1 to TRBJ2-5; D gene ambiguous. The TCR was taken from a male donor with severe acne vulgaris. CDR3 DNA: TGCGCCAGCAGCTTGGGCCAGGTGGGAGAGACCCAGTACTTC. Protein product: CASSLGQVGETQYF.